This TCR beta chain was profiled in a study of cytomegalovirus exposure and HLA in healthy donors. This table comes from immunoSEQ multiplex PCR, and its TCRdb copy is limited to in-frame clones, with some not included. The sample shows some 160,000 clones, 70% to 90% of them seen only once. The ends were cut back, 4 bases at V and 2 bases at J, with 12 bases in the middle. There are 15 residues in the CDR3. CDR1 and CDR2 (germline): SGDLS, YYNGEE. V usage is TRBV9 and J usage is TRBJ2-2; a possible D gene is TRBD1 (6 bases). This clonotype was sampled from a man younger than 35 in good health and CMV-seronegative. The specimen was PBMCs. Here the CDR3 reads CASSITGTNTGELFF. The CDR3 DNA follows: TGTGCCAGCAGCATCACAGGGACCAACACCGGGGAGCTGTTTTTT.